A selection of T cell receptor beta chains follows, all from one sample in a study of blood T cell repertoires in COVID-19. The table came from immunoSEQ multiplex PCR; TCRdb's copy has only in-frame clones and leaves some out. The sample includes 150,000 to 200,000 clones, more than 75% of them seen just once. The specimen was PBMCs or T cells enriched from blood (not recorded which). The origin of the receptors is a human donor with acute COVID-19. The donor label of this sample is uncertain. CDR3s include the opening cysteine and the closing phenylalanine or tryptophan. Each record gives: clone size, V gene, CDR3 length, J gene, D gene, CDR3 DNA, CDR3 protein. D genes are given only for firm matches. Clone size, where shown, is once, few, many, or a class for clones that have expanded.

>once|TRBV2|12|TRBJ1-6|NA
TGTGCCAGCAGTCGGGATAATTCACCCCTCCACTTT
CASSRDNSPLHF
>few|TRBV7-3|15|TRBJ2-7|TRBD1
TGTGCCAGCAGCTCACCGGGACAGGGGAAGGACGAGCAGTACTTC
CASSSPGQGKDEQYF
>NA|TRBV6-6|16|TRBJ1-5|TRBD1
TGTGCCAGCAGTTTCACCGGGACAGGGCCCAATCAGCCCCAGCATTTT
CASSFTGTGPNQPQHF
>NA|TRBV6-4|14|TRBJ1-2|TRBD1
TGTGCCAGCAGCCAGACAGGGGGCAACTATGGCTACACCTTC
CASSQTGGNYGYTF
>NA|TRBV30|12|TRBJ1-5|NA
TGTGCCTGGGGAACAGGGACTCAGCCCCAGCATTTT
CAWGTGTQPQHF
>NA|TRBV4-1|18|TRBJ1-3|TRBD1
TGCGCCAGCAGCCAAGGTCAGGGGGCGCAGAGAACTGGAAACACCATATATTTT
CASSQGQGAQRTGNTIYF
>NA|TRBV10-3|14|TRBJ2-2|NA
TGTGCCACTCTCAGGACATTGAACACCGGGGAGCTGTTTTTT
CATLRTLNTGELFF
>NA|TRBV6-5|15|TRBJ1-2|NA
TGTGCCAGCAGTTACGACACAGTCGGTAACTATGGCTACACCTTC
CASSYDTVGNYGYTF
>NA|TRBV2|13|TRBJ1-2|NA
TGTGCCGACAGAGCCGAATTGTACTATGGCTACACCTTC
CADRAELYYGYTF
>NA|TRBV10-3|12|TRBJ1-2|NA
TGTGCCATCAGGTGGAAATCCAGGCGCTACACCTTC
CAIRWKSRRYTF
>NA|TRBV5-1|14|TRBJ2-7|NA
TGCGCCAGCAGCTTCCAGGGGCCAGGAAACGAGCAGTACTTC
CASSFQGPGNEQYF
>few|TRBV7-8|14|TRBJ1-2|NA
TGTGCCAGCAGCTTAGATCGGGTTAACTATGGCTACACCTTC
CASSLDRVNYGYTF
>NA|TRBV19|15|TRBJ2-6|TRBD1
TGTGCCAGTAAGGGGGCCTCCTCTGGGGCCAACGTCCTGACTTTC
CASKGASSGANVLTF
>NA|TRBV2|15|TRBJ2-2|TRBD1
TGTGCCAGCAGTGGGGCAGGGGGCGCCGGCGGGGAGCTGTTTTTT
CASSGAGGAGGELFF
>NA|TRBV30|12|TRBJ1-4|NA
TGTGCCTGGAGTAGCGATGATGAAAAACTGTTTTTT
CAWSSDDEKLFF
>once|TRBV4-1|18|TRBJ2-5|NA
TGCGCCAGCAGCCAGGGTGTATACGGATCCTCAGGGAAGGAGACCCAGTACTTC
CASSQGVYGSSGKETQYF
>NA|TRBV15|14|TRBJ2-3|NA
TGTGCCACTCGGAGCCCTAGTTGGAGAGATACGCAGTATTTT
CATRSPSWRDTQYF
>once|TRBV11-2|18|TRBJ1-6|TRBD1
TGTGCCAGCAGCTCTAGGCTGACAGGGACAAAGGACATCTCACCCCTCCACTTT
CASSSRLTGTKDISPLHF
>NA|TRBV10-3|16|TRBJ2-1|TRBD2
TGTGCCATCAGTGAGTCCCCAAGCGGGGCCTACAATGAGCAGTTCTTC
CAISESPSGAYNEQFF
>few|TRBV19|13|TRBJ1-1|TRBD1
TGTGCCAGTAGTCAGGGGGTTGGGACTGAAGCTTTCTTT
CASSQGVGTEAFF
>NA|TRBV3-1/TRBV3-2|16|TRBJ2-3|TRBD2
TGTGCCAGCAGCCAAGCGGCAGCGGGGGGCACAGATACGCAGTATTTT
CASSQAAAGGTDTQYF
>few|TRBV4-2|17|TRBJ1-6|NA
TGTGCCAGCAGCCTTGACAGGCTAGGGTCCTATAATTCACCCCTCCACTTT
CASSLDRLGSYNSPLHF
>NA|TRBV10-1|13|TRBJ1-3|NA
TGCGCCAGCAGTCCAGGGTCCGGAAACACCATATATTTT
CASSPGSGNTIYF
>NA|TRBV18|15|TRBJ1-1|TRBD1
TGTGCCAGCTCACCACGGGACAGGCTGAACACTGAAGCTTTCTTT
CASSPRDRLNTEAFF
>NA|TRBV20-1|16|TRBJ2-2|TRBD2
TGCAGTGCTAGTCGGGGGGGCCTGATCGGCACCGGGGAGCTGTTTTTT
CSASRGGLIGTGELFF
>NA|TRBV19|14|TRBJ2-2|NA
TGTGCCAGTAGTATATCCCTTCCCGGCGGGGAGCTGTTTTTT
CASSISLPGGELFF
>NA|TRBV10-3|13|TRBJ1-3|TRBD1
TGTGCCATCAGCACAGGGGTCGCAAACACCATATATTTT
CAISTGVANTIYF
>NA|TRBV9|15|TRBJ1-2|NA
TGTGCCAGCAGCGGTTACCGGGGGGGTAACTATGGCTACACCTTC
CASSGYRGGNYGYTF
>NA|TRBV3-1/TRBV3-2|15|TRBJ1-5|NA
TGTGCCAGCAGCCAAGATTGGGGGGGTAATCAGCCCCAGCATTTT
CASSQDWGGNQPQHF
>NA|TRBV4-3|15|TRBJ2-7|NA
TGCGCCAGCAGCCAAGGACAGACCCGCTCCTACGAGCAGTACTTC
CASSQGQTRSYEQYF
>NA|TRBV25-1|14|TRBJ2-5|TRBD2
TGTGCCAGCAGTGCGGCGGGGGGTTGGGAGACCCAGTACTTC
CASSAAGGWETQYF
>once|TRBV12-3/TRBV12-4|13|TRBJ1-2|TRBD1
TGTGCCAGCAGTCCAGGGGGATTAAATGGCTACACCTTC
CASSPGGLNGYTF
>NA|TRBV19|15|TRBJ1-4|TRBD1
TGTGCCAGTAGTAAGGACAGGGGAGTGAATGAAAAACTGTTTTTT
CASSKDRGVNEKLFF
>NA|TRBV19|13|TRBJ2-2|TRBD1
TGTGCCATCCGGACAGGGGGTACCGGGGAGCTGTTTTTT
CAIRTGGTGELFF
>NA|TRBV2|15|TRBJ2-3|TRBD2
TGTGCCAGCAGTGAAAGGGCGGGGGGATCAGATACGCAGTATTTT
CASSERAGGSDTQYF
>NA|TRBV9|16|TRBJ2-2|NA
TGTGCCAGCAGCACAAACAGGGACATGGACACCGGGGAGCTGTTTTTT
CASSTNRDMDTGELFF
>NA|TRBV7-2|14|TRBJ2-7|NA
TGTGCCAGCAGCCGTAGAGGGGCGGGGTGGGAGCAGTACTTC
CASSRRGAGWEQYF
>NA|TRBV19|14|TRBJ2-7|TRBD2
TGTGCCAGTAACTCCGGGGGGGGAACCTACGAGCAGTACTTC
CASNSGGGTYEQYF
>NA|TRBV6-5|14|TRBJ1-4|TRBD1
TGTGCCAGCAGTTCCGCAGGGGGCTTGGGAAAACTGTTTTTT
CASSSAGGLGKLFF
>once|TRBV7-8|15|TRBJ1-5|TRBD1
TGTGCCAGCAGCTTAAGGGACAGGGGGTATCAGCCCCAGCATTTT
CASSLRDRGYQPQHF
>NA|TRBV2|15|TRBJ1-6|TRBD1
TGTGCCAGCAGGGGACAGGGGCGGGTTAATTCACCCCTCCACTTT
CASRGQGRVNSPLHF
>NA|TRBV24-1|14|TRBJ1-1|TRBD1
TGTGCCACCAGTGCCCCGGGACAGGGGCGGGGAGCTTTCTTT
CATSAPGQGRGAFF
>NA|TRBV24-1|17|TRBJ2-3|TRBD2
TGTGCCACCAGTGATTCCACCCACGGGGGGAGCACAGATACGCAGTATTTT
CATSDSTHGGSTDTQYF
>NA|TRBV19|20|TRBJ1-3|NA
TGTGCCAGTAGTATTGTTTCCGTGACAGTCTACACACAAACTGGAAACACCATATATTTT
CASSIVSVTVYTQTGNTIYF
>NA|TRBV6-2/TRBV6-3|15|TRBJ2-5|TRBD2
TGTGCCAGCAGTTACAGTTCGGCGGGGGGGGAGACCCAGTACTTC
CASSYSSAGGETQYF
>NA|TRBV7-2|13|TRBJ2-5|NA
TGTGCCAGCAGCCGGGACATGGGAAAGACCCAGTACTTC
CASSRDMGKTQYF
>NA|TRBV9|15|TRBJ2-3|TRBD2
TGTGCCAGCAGCGACGGGACTAAGAGCACAGATACGCAGTATTTT
CASSDGTKSTDTQYF
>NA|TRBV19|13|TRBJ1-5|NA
TGTGCCAGTAGTATTGGGGGGGGTCAGCCCCAGCATTTT
CASSIGGGQPQHF
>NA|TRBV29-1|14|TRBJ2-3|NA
TGCAGCGCCAAACTCATAGAGAGCACAGATACGCAGTATTTT
CSAKLIESTDTQYF
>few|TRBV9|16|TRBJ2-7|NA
TGTGCCAGCAGCGTAGCTTTAGGGGCGCCTCGGGACGAGCAGTACTTC
CASSVALGAPRDEQYF
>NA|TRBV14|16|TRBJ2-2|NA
TGTGCCAGCAGCCAATTCGCACAGCTTAACACCGGGGAGCTGTTTTTT
CASSQFAQLNTGELFF
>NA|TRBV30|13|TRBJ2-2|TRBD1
TGTGCCTGGAGTGATACAGGGGCCGGGGAGCTGTTTTTT
CAWSDTGAGELFF
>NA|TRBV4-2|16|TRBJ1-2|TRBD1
TGTGCCAGCAGCAGTACCTCAGGGGGCGATAACTATGGCTACACCTTC
CASSSTSGGDNYGYTF
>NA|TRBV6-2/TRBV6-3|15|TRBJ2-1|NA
TGTGCCAGCAGTTACGGGGGGGGGCTATACAATGAGCAGTTCTTC
CASSYGGGLYNEQFF
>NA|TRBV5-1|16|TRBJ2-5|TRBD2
TGCGCCAGCAGCTTGGAGGGCGGGGGGCCAGGAGAGACCCAGTACTTC
CASSLEGGGPGETQYF
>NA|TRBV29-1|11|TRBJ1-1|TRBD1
TGCAGCGGGGACAGGGGCACTGAAGCTTTCTTT
CSGDRGTEAFF
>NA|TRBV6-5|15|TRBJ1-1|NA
TGTGCCAGCAGTTACTCGGGGGCTTTGGGCACTGAAGCTTTCTTT
CASSYSGALGTEAFF
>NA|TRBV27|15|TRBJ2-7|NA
TGTGCCAGCGGGACGGACAGTATCCTAGGTGGCGAGCAGTACTTC
CASGTDSILGGEQYF
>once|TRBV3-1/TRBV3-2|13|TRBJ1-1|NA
TGTGCCAGCAGCCACGGGGATCACACTGAAGCTTTCTTT
CASSHGDHTEAFF
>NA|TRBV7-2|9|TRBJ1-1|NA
TGTGCCAGCAGCCCGTTAGCTTTCTTT
CASSPLAFF